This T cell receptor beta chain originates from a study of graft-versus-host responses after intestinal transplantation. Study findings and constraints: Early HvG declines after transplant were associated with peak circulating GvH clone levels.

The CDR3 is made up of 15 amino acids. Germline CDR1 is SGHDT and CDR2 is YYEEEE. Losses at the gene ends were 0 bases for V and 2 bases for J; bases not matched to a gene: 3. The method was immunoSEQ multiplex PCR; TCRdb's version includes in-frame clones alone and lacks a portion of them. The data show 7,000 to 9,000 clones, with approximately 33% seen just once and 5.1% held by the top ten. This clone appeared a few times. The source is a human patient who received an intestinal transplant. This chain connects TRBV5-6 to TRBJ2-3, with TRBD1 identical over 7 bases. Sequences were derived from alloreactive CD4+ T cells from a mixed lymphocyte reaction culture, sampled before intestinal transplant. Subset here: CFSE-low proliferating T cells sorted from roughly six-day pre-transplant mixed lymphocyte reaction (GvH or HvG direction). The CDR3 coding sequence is TGTGCCAGCAGCTTGGATGGGACAGTCACAGATACGCAGTATTTT. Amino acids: CASSLDGTVTDTQYF.